A single T cell receptor beta chain is shown here with its context. Its antigen is still unknown. The sample holds no much larger clone one base away, and base qualities are not on file. The junction shows trimming of 5 bases on V and 5 bases on J, and the gene matches do not reach 5 bases of it. The CDR3 measures 14 amino acids from cysteine to phenylalanine. Only the CDR3 portion is preserved as DNA: 42 bases, with reading frame beginning at the first base. CDR1 and CDR2 were assigned from the germline V gene as SGHRS and YFSETQ. This sample was sequenced with an Illumina MiSeq. TCR beta libraries were prepared by quantitative 5'-RACE with molecular barcodes. The source study handled its data this way. A new computational method based on a probabilistic model of VDJ rearrangement was used to identify disease-linked TCR variants. The raw public data were reprocessed by TCRdb itself: fastp quality trimming at Q25, MiXCR clonotype calling, in-frame beta chains only. Under each unique CDR3 protein, matching rows form one entry showing the most common genes and DNA. The V and J calls were determined by TCRdb, not by the authors. This sample has about 33,000 distinct CDR3 sequences in its table, and 14% of those were observed once. 30% to 40% of the sample comes from the top ten.

The data originate from a study of CD8 T cells in ankylosing spondylitis listed by TCRdb under 2017. In terms of the full investigation: The study set out to find disease-linked TCR variants by profiling T cell receptor beta repertoires in ankylosing spondylitis patients and healthy donors. In total, the full study cohort was made up of 95 to 110 healthy donors and 20 to 25 ankylosing spondylitis patients. Peripheral blood samples were taken, and synovial fluid was additionally collected from ankylosing spondylitis patients. The full study reports these points: A TCR beta motif of several highly homologous amino acid variants appeared characteristic of blood from ankylosing spondylitis patients. Some motif variants had previously been reported in the synovial fluid and blood of reactive arthritis patients, which suggests shared mechanisms of disease initiation. A CD8+ phenotype was shown by the disease-linked clones, which were found at relatively low frequencies in peripheral blood. According to the report, matched synovial fluid samples from ankylosing spondylitis patients were significantly enriched for the disease-linked clones.

The V and J genes are TRBV5-1 and TRBJ2-1, and 9 bases in between align with TRBD1. Input material: blood. This TCR came from a male donor with ankylosing spondylitis or in good health (not recorded which). The CDR3 region has the sequence CASRSGQGNNEQFF. The DNA is TGCGCCAGCAGGTCGGGACAGGGAAACAATGAGCAGTTCTTC.